This entry describes one T cell receptor beta chain. The sample contains more than one DNA sequence encoding this CDR3. The entry originates in a study of technical replicates of blood from a few donors. The CDR3 is 15 residues long. The V end lost 0 bases, the J end lost 1 base, and 8 bases lay between the germline ends. Germline V gene data show CDR1 as MNHEY and CDR2 as SVGAGI. The assay was immunoSEQ multiplex PCR, and TCRdb's table has in-frame clones only and misses some. The data contain some 47,000 clones, about 90% of them singletons. Sequencing input: PBMCs. This sequence originates from a human donor in good health. Some clones in this sample may be carry-over from other donors' samples. This chain uses TRBV6-5 with TRBJ2-3; D is undetermined. The CDR3 DNA reads as TGTGCCAGCAGTTACTCCGGCAGGCGCACAGATACGCAGTATTTT. Its protein is CASSYSGRRTDTQYF.